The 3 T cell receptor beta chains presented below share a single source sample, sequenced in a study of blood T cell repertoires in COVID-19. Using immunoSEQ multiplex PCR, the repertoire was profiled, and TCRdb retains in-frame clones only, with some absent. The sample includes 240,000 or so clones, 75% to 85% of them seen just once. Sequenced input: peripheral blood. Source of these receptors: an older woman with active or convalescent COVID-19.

The CDR3 loop is CASSVVSGLVRETQYF. The CDR3, as DNA: TGTGCCAGCAGTGTAGTCTCAGGACTAGTCCGAGAGACCCAGTACTTC. The chain recombines TRBV2 with TRBJ2-5; TRBD2 aligns across 7 bases. CDR1 is SNHLY, CDR2 FYNNEI, per germline. V shed 4 bases and J 4 bases; nucleotides not matched to a gene: 12. The CDR3 is made up of 16 amino acids.

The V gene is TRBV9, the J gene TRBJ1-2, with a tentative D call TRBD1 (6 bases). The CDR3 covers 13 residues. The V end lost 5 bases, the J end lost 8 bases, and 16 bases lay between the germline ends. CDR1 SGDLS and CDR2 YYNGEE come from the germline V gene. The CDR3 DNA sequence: TGTGCCAGCAGTGGACAGACAATTTGGGGCTACACCTTC. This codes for CASSGQTIWGYTF.

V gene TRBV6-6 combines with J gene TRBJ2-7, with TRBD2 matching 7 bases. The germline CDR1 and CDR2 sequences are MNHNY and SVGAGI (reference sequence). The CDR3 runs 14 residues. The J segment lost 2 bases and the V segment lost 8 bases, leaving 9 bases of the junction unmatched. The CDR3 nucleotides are TGTGCCAGCGCCCCGGGGGGTGCCACCTACGAGCAGTACTTC. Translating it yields CASAPGGATYEQYF.